This TCR beta chain was sequenced in a study of blood T cell repertoires in COVID-19. The repertoire was sequenced with immunoSEQ multiplex PCR; TCRdb's copy has only in-frame clones and lacks some. This sample has some 260,000 clones, with about four fifths found just once. This TCR derives from an elderly man with acute or convalescent COVID-19. Sequenced: peripheral blood.

CDR3: CASSESGNTGELFF. The CDR3 bases are TGCGCCAGCAGCGAGAGCGGGAACACCGGGGAGCTGTTTTTT. The V call is TRBV5-1, the J call TRBJ2-2; tentatively, D is TRBD2 (5 bases). V lost 4 bases, J lost 1 base, and 8 bases lay in between. The CDR3 is 14 amino acids. CDR1 is SGHRS and CDR2 is YFSETQ in the germline V gene. Combining the CDR3 with reference TRBV5-1 and TRBJ2-2 gives the whole variable domain KAGVTQTPRYLIKTRGQQVTLSCSPISGHRSVSWYQQTPGQGLQFLFEYFSETQRNKGNFPGRFSGRQFSNSRSEMNVSTLELGDSALYLCASSESGNTGELFFGEGSRLTVL.